This T cell receptor beta chain comes out of a study of T cell changes during pregnancy in multiple sclerosis. V lost 0 bases, J lost 5 bases, and 3 bases stayed unmatched. This CDR3 comprises 14 residues. Germline V gene lookup returns CDR1 SQVTM and CDR2 ANQGSEA. Method: immunoSEQ multiplex PCR; TCRdb's copy keeps in-frame clones and lacks some. The sample contains nearly 60,000 clones, less than 95% of which appear only once. The chain combines TRBV29-1 with TRBJ2-5, with 10 bases identical to TRBD1. The starting material was CD4+ T cells from peripheral blood mononuclear cells, obtained after pregnancy. The clonotype was recovered from a female donor in good health, enrolled as a control in a pregnancy study. CDR3 DNA sequence: TGCAGCGTTGAAGAGACAGGGGGCAGGGAGACCCAGTACTTC. It translates to CSVEETGGRETQYF.